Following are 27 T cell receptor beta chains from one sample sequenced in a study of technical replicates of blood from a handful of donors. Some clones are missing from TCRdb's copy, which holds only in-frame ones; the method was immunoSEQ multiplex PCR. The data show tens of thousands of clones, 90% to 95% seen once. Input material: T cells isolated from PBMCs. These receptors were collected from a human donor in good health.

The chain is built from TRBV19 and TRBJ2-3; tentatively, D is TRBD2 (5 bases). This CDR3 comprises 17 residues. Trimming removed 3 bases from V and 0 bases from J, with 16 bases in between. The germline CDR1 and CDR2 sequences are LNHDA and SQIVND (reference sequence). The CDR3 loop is CASSIRRRAGSTDTQYF. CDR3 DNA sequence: TGTGCCAGTAGTATCCGGCGGCGGGCGGGCAGCACAGATACGCAGTATTTT. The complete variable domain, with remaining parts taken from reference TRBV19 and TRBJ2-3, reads DGGITQSPKYLFRKEGQNVTLSCEQNLNHDAMYWYRQDPGQGLRLIYYSQIVNDFQKGDIAEGYSVSREKKESFPLTVTSAQKNPTAFYLCASSIRRRAGSTDTQYFGPGTRLTVL.

DNA for the CDR3: TGTGCCAGCAGCTTAGTCAGAACTGAAGCTTTCTTT. Amino acids: CASSLVRTEAFF. This rearrangement joins TRBV11-3 to TRBJ1-1; D not resolved. V was pared by 1 base and J by 5 bases, with 5 bases between. Germline loops: CDR1 SGHNT, CDR2 YENEEA. This CDR3 region has 12 residues.

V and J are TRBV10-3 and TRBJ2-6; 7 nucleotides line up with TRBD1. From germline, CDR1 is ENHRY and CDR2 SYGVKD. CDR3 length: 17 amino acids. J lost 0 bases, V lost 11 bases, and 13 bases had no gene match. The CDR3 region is CALRIDRDLSGANVLTF. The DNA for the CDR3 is TGTGCCCTTCGCATAGACAGGGACCTCTCTGGGGCCAACGTCCTGACTTTC.

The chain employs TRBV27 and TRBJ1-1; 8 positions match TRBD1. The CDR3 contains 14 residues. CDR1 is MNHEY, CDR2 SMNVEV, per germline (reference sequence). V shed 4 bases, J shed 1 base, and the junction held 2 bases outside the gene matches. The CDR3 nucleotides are TGTGCCAGCAGTTCAGGGGGCTCGAACACTGAAGCTTTCTTT. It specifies CASSSGGSNTEAFF.

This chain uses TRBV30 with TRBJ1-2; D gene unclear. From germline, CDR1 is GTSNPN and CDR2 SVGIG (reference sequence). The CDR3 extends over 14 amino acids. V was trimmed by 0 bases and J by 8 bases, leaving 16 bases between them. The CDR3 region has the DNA TGTGCCTGGAGTGTAGAGCGGTCCTCGGGGGGCTACACCTTC. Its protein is CAWSVERSSGGYTF.

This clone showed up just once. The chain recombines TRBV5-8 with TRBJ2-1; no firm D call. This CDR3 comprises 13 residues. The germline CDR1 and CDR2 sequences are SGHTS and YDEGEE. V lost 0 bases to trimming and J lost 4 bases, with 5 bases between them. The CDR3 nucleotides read TGTGCCAGCAGCTTGGCCTTTTACAATGAGCAGTTCTTC. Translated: CASSLAFYNEQFF.

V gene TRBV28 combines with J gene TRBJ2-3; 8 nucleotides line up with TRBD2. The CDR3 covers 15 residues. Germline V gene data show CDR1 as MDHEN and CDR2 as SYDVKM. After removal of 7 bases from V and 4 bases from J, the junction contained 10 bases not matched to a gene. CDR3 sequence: CASTGRTSWPDTQYF. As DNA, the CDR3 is TGTGCCAGCACGGGTCGGACTAGCTGGCCAGATACGCAGTATTTT.

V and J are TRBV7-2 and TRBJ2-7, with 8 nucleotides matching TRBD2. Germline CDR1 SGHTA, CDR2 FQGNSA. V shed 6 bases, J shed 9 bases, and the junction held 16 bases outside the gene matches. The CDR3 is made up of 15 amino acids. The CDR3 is CASRKLLAEKGRQYF. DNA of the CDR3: TGTGCCAGCAGGAAACTACTAGCGGAGAAAGGGAGGCAGTACTTC.

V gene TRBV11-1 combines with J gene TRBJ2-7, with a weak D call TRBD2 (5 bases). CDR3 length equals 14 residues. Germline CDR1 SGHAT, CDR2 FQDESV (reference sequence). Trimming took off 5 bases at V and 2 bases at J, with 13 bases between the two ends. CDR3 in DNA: TGTGCCAGCAGCGGTACGGGATCGGCCTACGAGCAGTACTTC. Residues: CASSGTGSAYEQYF.

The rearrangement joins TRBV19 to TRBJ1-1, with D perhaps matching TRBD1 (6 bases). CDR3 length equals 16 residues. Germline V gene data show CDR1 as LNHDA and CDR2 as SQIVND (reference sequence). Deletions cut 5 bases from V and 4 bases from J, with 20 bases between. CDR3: CASSLPFGQPSTEAFF. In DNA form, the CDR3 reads TGTGCCAGTAGTTTACCTTTTGGACAGCCGAGCACTGAAGCTTTCTTT.

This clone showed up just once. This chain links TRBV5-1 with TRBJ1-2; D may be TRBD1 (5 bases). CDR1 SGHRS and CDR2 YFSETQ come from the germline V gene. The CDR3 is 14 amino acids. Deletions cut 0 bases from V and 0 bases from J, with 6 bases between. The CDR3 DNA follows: TGCGCCAGCAGCTTGGAACAGGCTAACTATGGCTACACCTTC. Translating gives CASSLEQANYGYTF.

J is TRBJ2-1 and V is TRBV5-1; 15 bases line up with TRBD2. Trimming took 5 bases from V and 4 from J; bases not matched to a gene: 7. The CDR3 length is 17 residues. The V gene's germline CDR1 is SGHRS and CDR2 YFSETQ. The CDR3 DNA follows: TGCGCCAGCAGTACAGGACTAGCGGGAGGGGCATACAATGAGCAGTTCTTC. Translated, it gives CASSTGLAGGAYNEQFF.

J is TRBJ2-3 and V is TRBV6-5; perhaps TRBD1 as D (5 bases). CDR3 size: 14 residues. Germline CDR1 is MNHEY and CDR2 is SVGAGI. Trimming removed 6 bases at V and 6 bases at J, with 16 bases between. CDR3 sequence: CASRKGLSLDTQYF. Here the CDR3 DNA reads TGTGCCAGCAGGAAGGGGCTTTCTCTCGATACGCAGTATTTT.

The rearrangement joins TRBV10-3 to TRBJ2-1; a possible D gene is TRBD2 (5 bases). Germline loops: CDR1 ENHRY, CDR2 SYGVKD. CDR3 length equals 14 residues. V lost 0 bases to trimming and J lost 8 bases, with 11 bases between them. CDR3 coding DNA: TGTGCCATCAGTGAGTCAGAGGGCTATTATGAGCAGTTCTTC. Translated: CAISESEGYYEQFF.

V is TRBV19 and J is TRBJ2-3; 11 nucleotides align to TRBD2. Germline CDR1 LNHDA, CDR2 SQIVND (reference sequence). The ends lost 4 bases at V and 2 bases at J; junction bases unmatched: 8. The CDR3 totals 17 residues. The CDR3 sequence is CASSTIQGLAATDTQYF. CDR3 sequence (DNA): TGTGCCAGTAGTACCATCCAGGGACTAGCGGCCACAGATACGCAGTATTTT.

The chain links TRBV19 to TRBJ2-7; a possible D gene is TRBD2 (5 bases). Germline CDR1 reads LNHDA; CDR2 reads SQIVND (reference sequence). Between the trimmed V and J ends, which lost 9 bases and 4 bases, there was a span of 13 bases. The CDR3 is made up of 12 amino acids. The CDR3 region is CASGEKGYEQYF. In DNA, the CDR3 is TGTGCCAGCGGGGAAAAGGGATACGAGCAGTACTTC.

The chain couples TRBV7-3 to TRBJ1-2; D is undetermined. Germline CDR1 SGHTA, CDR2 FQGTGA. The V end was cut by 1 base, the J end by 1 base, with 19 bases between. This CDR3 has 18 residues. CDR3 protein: CASSLRASGRENNYGYTF. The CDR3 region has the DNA TGTGCCAGCAGCTTAAGGGCGTCAGGTCGGGAGAATAACTATGGCTACACCTTC.

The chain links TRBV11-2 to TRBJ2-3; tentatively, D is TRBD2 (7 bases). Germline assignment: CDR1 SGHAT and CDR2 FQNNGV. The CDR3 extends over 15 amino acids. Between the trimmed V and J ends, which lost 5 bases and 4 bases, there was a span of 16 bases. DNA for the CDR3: TGTGCCAGCAGCGTCGAGGGGGGGGGTCCAGATACGCAGTATTTT. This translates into CASSVEGGGPDTQYF.

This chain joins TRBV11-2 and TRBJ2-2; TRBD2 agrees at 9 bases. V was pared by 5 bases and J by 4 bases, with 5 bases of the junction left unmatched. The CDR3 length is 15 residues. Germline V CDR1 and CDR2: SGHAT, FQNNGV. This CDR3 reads CASSQLAGSTGELFF. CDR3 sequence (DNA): TGTGCCAGCAGCCAACTAGCGGGTAGCACCGGGGAGCTGTTTTTT.

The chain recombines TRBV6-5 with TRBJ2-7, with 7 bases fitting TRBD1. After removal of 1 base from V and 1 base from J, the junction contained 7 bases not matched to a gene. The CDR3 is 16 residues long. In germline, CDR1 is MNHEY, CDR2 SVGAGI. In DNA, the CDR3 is TGTGCCAGCAGTTACTTCTATCGACAGGGATCCTACGAGCAGTACTTC. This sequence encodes CASSYFYRQGSYEQYF.

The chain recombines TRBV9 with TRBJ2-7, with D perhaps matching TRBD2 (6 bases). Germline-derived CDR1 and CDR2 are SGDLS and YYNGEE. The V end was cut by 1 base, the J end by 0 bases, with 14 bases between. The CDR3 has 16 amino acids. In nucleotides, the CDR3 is TGTGCCAGCAGCGTATACCCGGGAGAGTTCTCCTACGAGCAGTACTTC. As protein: CASSVYPGEFSYEQYF.

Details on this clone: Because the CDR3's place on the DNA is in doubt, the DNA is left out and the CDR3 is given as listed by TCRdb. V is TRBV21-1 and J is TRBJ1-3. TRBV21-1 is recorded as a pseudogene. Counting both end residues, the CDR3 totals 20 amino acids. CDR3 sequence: CASSKEEFGGGNRTGNTIYF.

CDR3 loop: CASSLGTGLYEQYF. The DNA for the CDR3 is TGTGCCAGCAGTTTGGGGACAGGGCTATACGAGCAGTACTTC. This chain joins TRBV27 and TRBJ2-7, with 9 positions matching TRBD1. CDR3 size: 14 residues. Looked up from germline, CDR1 is MNHEY and CDR2 is SMNVEV (reference sequence). The V segment lost 3 bases and the J segment 4 bases; nucleotides outside the gene matches: 4.

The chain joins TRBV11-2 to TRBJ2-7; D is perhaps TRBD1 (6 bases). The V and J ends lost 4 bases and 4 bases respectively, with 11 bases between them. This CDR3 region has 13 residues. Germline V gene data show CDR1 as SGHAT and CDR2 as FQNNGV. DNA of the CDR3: TGTGCCAGCAGCTCTACAGGGCTATACGAGCAGTACTTC. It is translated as CASSSTGLYEQYF. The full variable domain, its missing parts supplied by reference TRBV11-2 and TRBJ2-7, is EAGVAQSPRYKIIEKRQSVAFWCNPISGHATLYWYQQILGQGPKLLIQFQNNGVVDDSQLPKDRFSAERLKGVDSTLKIQPAKLEDSAVYLCASSSTGLYEQYFGPGTRLTVT.

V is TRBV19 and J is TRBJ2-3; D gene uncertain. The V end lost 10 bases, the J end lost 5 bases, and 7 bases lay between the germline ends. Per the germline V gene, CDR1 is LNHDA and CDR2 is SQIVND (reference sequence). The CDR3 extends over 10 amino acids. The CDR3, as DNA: TGTGCCACCCTCGGAGATACGCAGTATTTT. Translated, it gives CATLGDTQYF.

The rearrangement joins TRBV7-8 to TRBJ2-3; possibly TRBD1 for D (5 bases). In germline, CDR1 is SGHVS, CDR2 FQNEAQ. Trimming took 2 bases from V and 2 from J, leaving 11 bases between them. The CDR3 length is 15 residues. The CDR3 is CASSLPGWDTDTQYF. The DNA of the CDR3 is TGTGCCAGCAGCTTACCAGGGTGGGACACAGATACGCAGTATTTT. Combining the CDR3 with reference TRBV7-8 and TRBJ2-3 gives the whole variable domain GAGVSQSPRYKVAKRGQDVALRCDPISGHVSLFWYQQALGQGPEFLTYFQNEAQLDKSGLPSDRFFAERPEGSVSTLKIQRTQQEDSAVYLCASSLPGWDTDTQYFGPGTRLTVL.

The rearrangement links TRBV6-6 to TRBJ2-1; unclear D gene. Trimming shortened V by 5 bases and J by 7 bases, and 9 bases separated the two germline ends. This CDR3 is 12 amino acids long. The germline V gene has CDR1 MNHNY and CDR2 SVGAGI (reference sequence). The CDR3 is CASSPSWNEQFF. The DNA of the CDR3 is TGTGCCAGCAGTCCCAGTTGGAATGAGCAGTTCTTC.